These 30 T cell receptor beta chains were all obtained from the same sample, sequenced in a study of T cells in Graves' hyperthyroidism and ophthalmopathy. Amplification yielded TCR beta CDR3 regions, with RNA transcripts as the source. The primer set for the first-round RT-PCR of the TCR CDR3 was HTBI. TCRdb passed the multiplex PCR reads through MiXCR, listing each CDR3 protein once. Of 600,000 or so distinct CDR3 sequences listed, about 14% were seen once; the top ten hold under 15%. The sample comprised blood. The receptors stem from a woman aged 45 to 65 with Graves' ophthalmopathy.

The CDR3 reads CASSLDSGRAGEQFF. The CDR3 bases are TGCGCCAGCAGCTTGGATAGCGGGAGAGCAGGTGAGCAGTTCTTC. The genes are TRBV5-1 and TRBJ2-1; 9 bases agree with TRBD2. This CDR3 has 15 residues. V lost 0 bases, J lost 9 bases, and 7 bases stayed unmatched. Looked up from germline, CDR1 is SGHRS and CDR2 is YFSETQ.

This clonotype was counted many times. J is TRBJ2-1 and V is TRBV5-1; TRBD2 matches 12 bases. Germline V gives CDR1 SGHRS, CDR2 YFSETQ. V lost 3 bases, J lost 5 bases, and 6 bases stayed unmatched. The CDR3 covers 16 residues. The CDR3 DNA is TGCGCCAGCAGCTCCCGGACTAGCGGGACCGACAATGAGCAGTTCTTC. Translation gives CASSSRTSGTDNEQFF.

This clonotype was seen a handful of times. The chain uses TRBV5-1 and TRBJ2-1, with a possible D match to TRBD2 (6 bases). The CDR3 has 16 residues. Germline V CDR1 and CDR2: SGHRS, YFSETQ. With 4 bases removed from V and 4 bases from J, the gap between germline ends came to 18 bases. The CDR3 sequence: CASSQTGGIRYNEQFF. In DNA, the CDR3 is TGCGCCAGCAGCCAGACTGGGGGGATCCGATACAATGAGCAGTTCTTC.

The chain links TRBV7-9 to TRBJ2-7; either TRBD1 or TRBD2 may supply D (5 bases each). This CDR3 has 14 residues. Deletions cut 3 bases from V and 3 bases from J, with 12 bases between. In germline, CDR1 is SEHNR, CDR2 FQNEAQ (reference sequence). CDR3 in amino acids: CASSFWGSDYEQYF. The CDR3 DNA is TGTGCCAGCAGCTTCTGGGGGTCTGACTACGAGCAGTACTTC.

The V call is TRBV9, the J call TRBJ2-3; D gene ambiguous. The length of the CDR3 is 13 residues. CDR1 is SGDLS, CDR2 YYNGEE, per germline. V was pared by 7 bases and J by 3 bases, with 12 bases between. CDR3 sequence (DNA): TGTGCCAGCGGCCCTCGGATAACAGATACGCAGTATTTT. Protein sequence: CASGPRITDTQYF. Variable domain in full (rest from reference TRBV9 and TRBJ2-3): DSGVTQTPKHLITATGQRVTLRCSPRSGDLSVYWYQQSLDQGLQFLIQYYNGEERAKGNILERFSAQQFPDLHSELNLSSLELGDSALYFCASGPRITDTQYFGPGTRLTVL.

This clonotype turned up a few times. This chain connects TRBV4-1 to TRBJ2-1, with D maybe TRBD2 (6 bases). The CDR3 spans 15 residues. Trimming removed 1 base from V and 9 bases from J, with 16 bases in between. From germline, CDR1 is MGHRA and CDR2 YSYEKL. The DNA for the CDR3 is TGCGCCAGCAGCCAAGTAGGGTCCGGGGGTAGTGAGCAGTTCTTC. Protein product: CASSQVGSGGSEQFF.

The V call is TRBV11-2, the J call TRBJ2-5; 14 bases align to TRBD2. This CDR3 has 16 amino acids. Germline V gene data show CDR1 as SGHAT and CDR2 as FQNNGV. With V trimmed by 6 bases and J by 6 bases, 9 bases remained unmatched. The CDR3 loop reads CASSGGLAGGRQTQYF. DNA of the CDR3: TGTGCCAGCAGTGGTGGACTAGCGGGAGGTCGGCAGACCCAGTACTTC.

There are many counts of this clonotype. The rearrangement joins TRBV11-2 to TRBJ1-6; D remains ambiguous. The germline V gene encodes CDR1 SGHAT and CDR2 FQNNGV. There are 14 residues in the CDR3. V was shortened by 4 bases and J by 5 bases, with 9 bases between the two germline ends. CDR3 in amino acids: CASSSGRHNSPLHF. The CDR3 coding sequence is TGTGCCAGCAGCTCGGGCCGCCATAATTCACCCCTCCACTTT.

This clonotype was detected ten times or more. The chain couples TRBV2 to TRBJ2-1; TRBD2 agrees at 9 bases. CDR1 is SNHLY, CDR2 FYNNEI, per germline. The CDR3 is 15 residues long. Germline trimming cut 9 bases from V and 4 bases from J; bases unmatched to any gene: 10. The CDR3 sequence is CASHRGLAGYNEQFF. In nucleotides, the CDR3 is TGTGCCAGTCATCGGGGGCTAGCGGGATACAATGAGCAGTTCTTC.

The chain uses TRBV19 and TRBJ2-3; 7 bases line up with TRBD2. The junction had 15 bases not matched to a gene; V was cut back by 9 bases and J by 0 bases. Looked up from germline, CDR1 is LNHDA and CDR2 is SQIVND (reference sequence). The CDR3 sequence is 17 residues long. Written as DNA, the CDR3 is TGTGCCAGCCGCCCTAGCGGACAACGTCCTAGCACAGATACGCAGTATTTT. Translated, it gives CASRPSGQRPSTDTQYF.

This rearrangement joins TRBV7-9 to TRBJ2-1; 8 bases fit TRBD1. The V gene end was trimmed by 2 bases and the J gene end by 4 bases; junction bases not matched to a gene: 10. CDR1 and CDR2 from the germline V gene are SEHNR and FQNEAQ (reference sequence). This CDR3 has 17 amino acids. The CDR3 nucleotides read TGTGCCAGCAGCTTACCCCCCGGGACAGGAGGATACAATGAGCAGTTCTTC. Amino acid sequence: CASSLPPGTGGYNEQFF.

This chain links TRBV7-9 with TRBJ2-1; D remains unclear. CDR1 SEHNR and CDR2 FQNEAQ come from the germline V gene (reference sequence). The ends were cut back, 5 bases at V and 7 bases at J, with 12 bases in the middle. CDR3 size: 13 residues. The CDR3 region has the DNA TGTGCCAGCAGCCCCAACATGAGAAATGAGCAGTTCTTC. This encodes CASSPNMRNEQFF.

The genes are TRBV25-1 and TRBJ1-1; 8 bases match TRBD1. Trimming took 7 bases from V and 5 from J; bases not matched to a gene: 6. CDR1 MGHDK and CDR2 SYGVNS come from the germline V gene. The CDR3 spans 13 residues. The CDR3 is CASTPGGKTEAFF. As DNA, the CDR3 is TGTGCCAGCACGCCAGGGGGCAAGACTGAAGCTTTCTTT.

Many counts were recorded for this clonotype. This chain links TRBV7-2 with TRBJ1-5, with D perhaps TRBD1 (6 bases). Germline V gene lookup returns CDR1 SGHTA and CDR2 FQGNSA. The CDR3 spans 15 residues. Between the trimmed V and J ends, which lost 4 bases and 1 base, there was a span of 11 bases. The CDR3, as DNA: TGTGCCAGCAGCTGGCGGGGGGGCAGCAATCAGCCCCAGCATTTT. Its protein is CASSWRGGSNQPQHF.

This clonotype was found a few times. The rearrangement links TRBV29-1 to TRBJ1-2; D perhaps matches TRBD1 (5 bases). CDR1 is SQVTM and CDR2 is ANQGSEA in the germline V gene. The V gene lost 5 bases and the J gene lost 8 bases, with 9 bases spanning the gap. This CDR3 has 10 amino acids. The CDR3 is CSVTREGYTF. CDR3 nucleotides: TGCAGCGTTACCAGGGAAGGCTACACCTTC.

This clonotype occurred once. The chain uses TRBV15 and TRBJ1-5; D gene ambiguous. Germline lookup yields CDR1 LNHNV and CDR2 YYDKDF (reference sequence). Trimming left V 0 bases short and J 2 bases short, with 5 bases between. CDR3 length equals 14 residues. The chain's CDR3 is CATSRERRNQPQHF. The CDR3 bases are TGTGCCACCAGCAGAGAGCGGCGCAATCAGCCCCAGCATTTT.

This clonotype was detected a few times. CDR3 residues: CASSPPGGSGISYNEQFF. The CDR3 DNA follows: TGTGCCAGCAGCCCACCCGGGGGTAGCGGAATCTCCTACAATGAGCAGTTCTTC. The chain employs TRBV9 and TRBJ2-1; a weak D match, TRBD2 (6 bases). Germline V gives CDR1 SGDLS, CDR2 YYNGEE. V gave up 4 bases and J gave up 0 bases, with 20 bases separating them. This CDR3 has 18 amino acids.

Regarding this clonotype: This may be a read error, as it is one base from a much larger clone. This chain joins TRBV7-2 and TRBJ1-4, with D possibly being TRBD1 (5 bases). V was clipped by 3 bases and J by 10 bases, with 15 bases between them. Germline loops: CDR1 SGHTA, CDR2 FQGNSA. CDR3 size: 14 residues. Here the CDR3 reads CASSLRQNTVKLFF. The CDR3 DNA sequence: TGTGCCAGCAGCTTGAGACAGAATACAGTAAAACTGTTTTTT.

This clonotype has at least ten counts. V and J are TRBV7-2 and TRBJ2-7, with 7 bases fitting TRBD2. The length of the CDR3 is 16 residues. CDR1 is SGHTA and CDR2 is FQGNSA in the germline V gene. The trim removed 0 bases at V and 2 bases at J, leaving 7 bases unmatched. The CDR3 nucleotides are TGTGCCAGCAGCTTAGCCCCCCGGGGACTAACCTACGAGCAGTACTTC. This sequence encodes CASSLAPRGLTYEQYF.

The chain employs TRBV14 and TRBJ2-5; 9 bases agree with TRBD2. The CDR3 extends over 17 amino acids. V lost 3 bases and J lost 2; bases outside the gene matches: 10. CDR1 and CDR2 (germline): SGHDN, FVKESK. CDR3 DNA sequence: TGTGCCAGCAGCCATCTAGCTAGCGGGATTGCACAAGAGACCCAGTACTTC. Translated, it gives CASSHLASGIAQETQYF. The full variable domain, its missing parts supplied by reference TRBV14 and TRBJ2-5, is EAGVTQFPSHSVIEKGQTVTLRCDPISGHDNLYWYRRVMGKEIKFLLHFVKESKQDESGMPNNRFLAERTGGTYSTLKVQPAELEDSGVYFCASSHLASGIAQETQYFGPGTRLLVL.

In its sample, this clonotype was seen a few times. CDR3 nucleotides: TGTGCCAGCAGTTCTCGGACTAGCGGGATGAGTGTGGCCGGGGAGCTGTTTTTT. It codes for CASSSRTSGMSVAGELFF. The chain is built from TRBV27 and TRBJ2-2, with 12 bases aligning to TRBD2. Germline V CDR1 and CDR2: MNHEY, SMNVEV (reference sequence). V was clipped by 4 bases and J by 6 bases; unmatched bases: 12. The CDR3 sequence is 18 residues long.

The table lists this clonotype with many counts. J is TRBJ1-4 and V is TRBV28; 7 nucleotides line up with TRBD1. Germline-derived CDR1 and CDR2 are MDHEN and SYDVKM. V shed 5 bases, J shed 7 bases, and the junction held 10 bases outside the gene matches. This CDR3 comprises 15 residues. CDR3: CASSHRQGGREKLFF. DNA of the CDR3: TGTGCCAGCAGTCACCGACAGGGCGGGCGTGAAAAACTGTTTTTT.

J is TRBJ1-2 and V is TRBV15; D is uncertain. V dropped 0 bases and J dropped 8 bases, with 10 bases sitting between them. Germline V gives CDR1 LNHNV, CDR2 YYDKDF (reference sequence). The CDR3 consists of 13 residues. The CDR3 bases are TGTGCCACCAGCAGAGATTTGGGAAGAGGCTACACCTTC. Amino acids: CATSRDLGRGYTF. Complete variable domain (other parts from reference TRBV15 and TRBJ1-2): DAMVIQNPRYQVTQFGKPVTLSCSQTLNHNVMYWYQQKSSQAPKLLFHYYDKDFNNEADTPDNFQSRRPNTSFCFLDIRSPGLGDTAMYLCATSRDLGRGYTFGSGTRLTVV.

This clonotype was observed at least ten times. This chain uses TRBV7-2 with TRBJ2-1; TRBD2 aligns across 7 bases. The V segment lost 1 base and the J segment 5 bases; nucleotides outside the gene matches: 5. The germline gives CDR1 SGHTA, CDR2 FQGNSA. The CDR3 consists of 15 residues. The CDR3 here is CASSLVGTNNNEQFF. In DNA, the CDR3 is TGTGCCAGCAGCTTAGTGGGGACTAACAACAATGAGCAGTTCTTC.

The chain joins TRBV20-1 to TRBJ2-5; D ambiguous. The CDR3 sequence is 15 residues long. V was cut by 2 bases and J by 3 bases, with 16 bases left in between. Looked up from germline, CDR1 is DFQATT and CDR2 is SNEGSKA (reference sequence). CDR3 sequence (DNA): TGCAGTGCTAGAATAAAATTTCAATTGAAAGAGACCCAGTACTTC. Translation: CSARIKFQLKETQYF.

This clonotype was recorded many times. The V and J genes are TRBV11-2 and TRBJ1-1, with D unclear. V was cut by 1 base and J by 11 bases, with 11 bases left in between. The CDR3 is 12 residues long. Per germline, CDR1 SGHAT and CDR2 FQNNGV. CDR3 nucleotide sequence: TGTGCCAGCAGCTTAGGACACAGAGAGGCTTTCTTT. Encoded protein: CASSLGHREAFF. Full variable domain (rest looked up from reference TRBV11-2 and TRBJ1-1): EAGVAQSPRYKIIEKRQSVAFWCNPISGHATLYWYQQILGQGPKLLIQFQNNGVVDDSQLPKDRFSAERLKGVDSTLKIQPAKLEDSAVYLCASSLGHREAFFGQGTRLTVV.

This clonotype showed up many times. The chain uses TRBV12-3 or TRBV12-4 and TRBJ1-1; no clear D gene. Trimming took off 3 bases at V and 6 bases at J, with 8 bases between the two ends. The CDR3 is 12 residues long. CDR3 in amino acids: CASSLNRAEAFF. DNA for the CDR3: TGTGCCAGCAGTTTGAATCGCGCTGAAGCTTTCTTT.

This chain uses TRBV30 with TRBJ2-6; D might be TRBD2 (7 bases). The CDR3 runs 16 residues. Germline V gene lookup returns CDR1 GTSNPN and CDR2 SVGIG (reference sequence). Trimming cost V 3 bases and J 2 bases, with 14 bases left between them. The CDR3 protein is CAWSRGGSAGANVLTF. CDR3 coding DNA: TGTGCCTGGAGCCGCGGGGGCTCAGCTGGGGCCAACGTCCTGACTTTC.

This clonotype was seen a handful of times. This chain links TRBV4-2 with TRBJ2-7, with 11 bases aligning to TRBD2. V was clipped by 5 bases and J by 3 bases; unmatched bases: 9. The CDR3 runs 16 residues. The germline V gene encodes CDR1 LGHNA and CDR2 YNFKEQ. Here the CDR3 reads CASSVGLTSGNYEQYF. CDR3 in DNA: TGTGCCAGCAGCGTCGGGCTGACTAGCGGGAACTACGAGCAGTACTTC.

This clonotype was observed at least ten times. The rearrangement links TRBV28 to TRBJ1-1, with 7 bases aligning to TRBD1. Germline assignment: CDR1 MDHEN and CDR2 SYDVKM. The CDR3 totals 13 residues. With 5 bases clipped from V and 5 bases from J, the junction kept 5 bases outside the gene matches. The CDR3 sequence: CASSPGGLTEAFF. CDR3 DNA: TGTGCCAGCAGTCCAGGGGGGCTTACTGAAGCTTTCTTT.